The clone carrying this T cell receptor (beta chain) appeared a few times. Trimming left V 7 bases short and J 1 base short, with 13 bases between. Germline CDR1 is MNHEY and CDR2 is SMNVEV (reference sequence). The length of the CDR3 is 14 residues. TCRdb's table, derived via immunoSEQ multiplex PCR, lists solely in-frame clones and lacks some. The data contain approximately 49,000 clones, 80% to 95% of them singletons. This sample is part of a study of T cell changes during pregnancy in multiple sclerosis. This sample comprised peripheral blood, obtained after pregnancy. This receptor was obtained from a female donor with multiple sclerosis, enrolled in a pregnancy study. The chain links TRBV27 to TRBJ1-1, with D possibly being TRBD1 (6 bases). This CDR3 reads CASTNLDRNTEAFF. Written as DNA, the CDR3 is TGTGCCAGCACCAACCTGGACAGGAACACTGAAGCTTTCTTT.